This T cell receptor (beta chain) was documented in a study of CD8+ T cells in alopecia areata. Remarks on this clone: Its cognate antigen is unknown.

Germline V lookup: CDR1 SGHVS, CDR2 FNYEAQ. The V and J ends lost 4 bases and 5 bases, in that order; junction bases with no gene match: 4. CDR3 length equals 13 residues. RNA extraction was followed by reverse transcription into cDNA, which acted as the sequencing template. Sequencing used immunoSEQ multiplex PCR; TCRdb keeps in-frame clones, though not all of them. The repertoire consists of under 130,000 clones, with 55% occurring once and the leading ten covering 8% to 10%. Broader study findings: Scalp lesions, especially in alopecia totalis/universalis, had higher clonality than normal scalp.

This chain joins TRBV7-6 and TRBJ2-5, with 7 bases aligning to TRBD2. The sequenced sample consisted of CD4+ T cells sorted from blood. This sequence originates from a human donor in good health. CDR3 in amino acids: CASSSLARETQYF. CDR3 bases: TGTGCCAGCAGCTCACTAGCGCGGGAGACCCAGTACTTC. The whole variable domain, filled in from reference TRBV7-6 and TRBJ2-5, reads GAGVSQSPRYKVTKRGQDVALRCDPISGHVSLYWYRQALGQGPEFLTYFNYEAQQDKSGLPNDRFSAERPEGSISTLTIQRTEQRDSAMYRCASSSLARETQYFGPGTRLLVL.